This TCR beta chain is drawn from a study of cytomegalovirus exposure and HLA in healthy donors. Study findings and constraints: Clonal expansion was found to be greater in HLA-associated TCR beta chains than in equally common others in a later analysis. Researchers reported in a later analysis that common viral pathogens appeared linked to several top clusters. TCR beta V- and J-gene trimming, according to a later analysis, was linked to a missense DCLRE1C variant.

Notes on this clone: Its antigen is currently unknown.

The CDR3 runs 13 residues. Germline CDR1 reads SGHNT; CDR2 reads YYREEE (reference sequence). The germline V and J ends were trimmed by 4 bases and 5 bases, with 9 bases remaining between them. 60 Vbeta and 13 Jbeta primers were used in PCR. The data were produced by immunoSEQ multiplex PCR, yet TCRdb's version contains in-frame clones alone and is incomplete. This repertoire shows 130,000 to 150,000 clones, about four fifths found once; its top ten account for about 2.5%. Input material: PBMCs. The chain recombines TRBV5-4 with TRBJ1-4, with D possibly being TRBD1 (5 bases). The sequence came from a male donor in good health and CMV-seronegative. Here the CDR3 reads CASSERQNEKLFF. The CDR3 bases are TGTGCCAGCAGCGAGCGACAGAATGAAAAACTGTTTTTT.